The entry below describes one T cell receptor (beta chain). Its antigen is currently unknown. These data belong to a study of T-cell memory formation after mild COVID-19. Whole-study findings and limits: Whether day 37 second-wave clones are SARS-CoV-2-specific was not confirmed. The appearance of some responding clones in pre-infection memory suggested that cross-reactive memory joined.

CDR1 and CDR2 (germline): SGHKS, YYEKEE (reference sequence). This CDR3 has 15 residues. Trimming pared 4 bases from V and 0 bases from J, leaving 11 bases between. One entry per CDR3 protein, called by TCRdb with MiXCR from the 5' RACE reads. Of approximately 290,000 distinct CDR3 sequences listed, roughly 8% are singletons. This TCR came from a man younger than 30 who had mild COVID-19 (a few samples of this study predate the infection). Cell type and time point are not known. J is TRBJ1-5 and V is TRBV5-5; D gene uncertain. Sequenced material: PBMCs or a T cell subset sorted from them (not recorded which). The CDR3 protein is CASSRTPDSNQPQHF. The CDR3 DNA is TGTGCCAGCAGCAGAACCCCAGATAGCAATCAGCCCCAGCATTTT.